This T cell receptor beta chain originates from a study of response to subunit inactivated influenza vaccine. This clonotype was detected a few times. The CDR3 extends over 15 amino acids. With 6 bases removed from V and 5 bases from J, the gap between germline ends came to 19 bases. A single record per CDR3 protein comes from TCRdb applying MiXCR to the RT-PCR reads. Among about 570,000 distinct CDR3 sequences listed, about 11% were seen once. These data also formed part of another study, on T cells expressing NK-cell markers. From that second work: The authors made TCR beta cDNA libraries by 5'RACE template switching. This switching added a universal primer site and UMIs.

This material consisted of PBMCs from blood, taken on the day of vaccination. This clonotype was sampled from a man aged 45-65 years who received an inactivated influenza vaccine. This chain links TRBV12-3 or TRBV12-4 with TRBJ1-1; maybe TRBD1 (6 bases). As DNA, the CDR3 is TGTGCCAGCAGCAGAACAGGGCGCGGGGTTACTGAAGCTTTCTTT. Protein product: CASSRTGRGVTEAFF.